The 17 T cell receptor beta chains presented below share a single source sample, sequenced in a study of cytomegalovirus exposure and HLA in healthy donors. Using immunoSEQ multiplex PCR, the repertoire was profiled, and TCRdb retains in-frame clones only, with some absent. The sample has tens of thousands of clones, around 92% seen once. The sample taken for sequencing was PBMCs. The source of these receptors is a woman aged 18 to 35 in good health and CMV-seronegative.

This chain uses TRBV28 with TRBJ2-1; TRBD2 agrees at 8 bases. This CDR3 has 16 residues. Trimming removed 5 bases from V and 7 bases from J; junction bases left unmatched: 13. Germline V lookup: CDR1 MDHEN, CDR2 SYDVKM. The CDR3 nucleotides are TGTGCCAGCAGTCCCCCACGCGGCGGGGGGAGGAATGAGCAGTTCTTC. Translated: CASSPPRGGGRNEQFF.

Written as DNA, the CDR3 is TGTGCCAGCAGTTTATCACAGTGGTTGGATACGCAGTATTTT. Translating it yields CASSLSQWLDTQYF. V usage is TRBV27 and J usage is TRBJ2-3; D ambiguous. This CDR3 has 14 amino acids. The germline V and J ends were trimmed by 0 bases and 6 bases, with 10 bases remaining between them. Germline assignment: CDR1 MNHEY and CDR2 SMNVEV (reference sequence).

The chain employs TRBV7-6 and TRBJ2-6; weak D call: TRBD1 (6 bases). This CDR3 comprises 18 residues. With 3 bases removed from V and 7 bases from J, the gap between germline ends came to 22 bases. Germline values: CDR1 SGHVS, CDR2 FNYEAQ. The CDR3 coding sequence is TGTGCCAGCAGCTTCCAGGGGCGCCCATCTCTTGGCGCCAACGTCCTGACTTTC. Translation: CASSFQGRPSLGANVLTF.

About this clone itself: The junction shows a germline mismatch at one end, possibly a read error. The rearrangement joins TRBV11-2 to TRBJ2-7, with TRBD1 matching over 8 bases. This CDR3 spans 16 amino acids. Germline CDR1 and CDR2: SGHAT and FQNNGV. The CDR3 loop reads CASSFEGQAASHEQYF. CDR3 in DNA: TGTGCCAGCAGCTTTGAGGGACAGGCGGCCTCCCACGAGCAGTACTTC.

V is TRBV7-2 and J is TRBJ1-1; D is uncertain. This CDR3 comprises 15 residues. CDR1 and CDR2 from the germline V gene are SGHTA and FQGNSA. Trimming took 2 bases from V and 1 from J, leaving 11 bases between them. The CDR3 coding sequence is TGTGCCAGCAGCTTAATGCAGGAGGGGAACACTGAAGCTTTCTTT. Translated, it gives CASSLMQEGNTEAFF.

The rearrangement uses TRBV4-3 and TRBJ2-7; 8 nucleotides align to TRBD2. Losses at the gene ends were 1 base for V and 1 base for J; bases not matched to a gene: 6. CDR3 length: 16 amino acids. From germline, CDR1 is LGHNA and CDR2 YSLEER. CDR3 DNA sequence: TGCGCCAGCAGCCAAGTAGGAACTAGCGGATCCTACGAGCAGTACTTC. Translated: CASSQVGTSGSYEQYF.

The chain is built from TRBV7-3 and TRBJ2-3, with 8 positions matching TRBD2. V lost 5 bases to trimming and J lost 6 bases; unmatched junction nucleotides: 10. Germline assignment: CDR1 SGHTA and CDR2 FQGTGA. CDR3 length: 15 amino acids. The chain's CDR3 is CASSREGGGGDTQYF. DNA for the CDR3: TGTGCCAGCAGCCGGGAGGGGGGCGGTGGGGATACGCAGTATTTT.

The chain is built from TRBV29-1 and TRBJ2-5; 12 bases line up with TRBD2. This CDR3 comprises 15 residues. The ends lost 3 bases at V and 5 bases at J; junction bases unmatched: 7. Germline V gene sequence: CDR1 SQVTM, CDR2 ANQGSEA. This CDR3 reads CSVDLAGGPSETQYF. For the CDR3, the DNA is TGCAGCGTTGATCTAGCGGGAGGGCCATCCGAGACCCAGTACTTC.

The chain uses TRBV13 and TRBJ2-3; TRBD1 agrees at 7 bases. The V segment lost 5 bases and the J segment 4 bases; nucleotides outside the gene matches: 9. This CDR3 is 15 amino acids long. The V gene's germline CDR1 is PRHDT and CDR2 FYEKMQ (reference sequence). The CDR3 loop reads CASSRGQQMSDTQYF. CDR3 bases: TGTGCCAGCAGCAGGGGACAGCAGATGTCAGATACGCAGTATTTT.

CDR3 bases: TGCGCCAGCAGCCAGAGGATGACTAGCGGGACCATGAGGAAGACCCAGTACTTC. Its translation is CASSQRMTSGTMRKTQYF. V and J are TRBV4-1 and TRBJ2-5, with TRBD2 matching 11 bases. The V gene's germline CDR1 is MGHRA and CDR2 YSYEKL. V lost 3 bases to trimming and J lost 6 bases; unmatched junction nucleotides: 15. There are 18 residues in the CDR3.

This chain uses TRBV9 with TRBJ2-7, with 8 bases fitting TRBD1. V was pared by 4 bases and J by 6 bases, with 9 bases of the junction left unmatched. The V gene's germline CDR1 is SGDLS and CDR2 YYNGEE. The CDR3 runs to 14 residues. CDR3 coding DNA: TGTGCCAGCAGCAGAACAGGGGGGCTGTCCGAGCAGTACTTC. The encoded protein is CASSRTGGLSEQYF.

The chain employs TRBV2 and TRBJ1-6; TRBD1 is a possible D gene (5 bases). Trimming removed 0 bases at V and 8 bases at J, with 8 bases between. CDR3 size: 14 residues. CDR1 and CDR2 (germline): SNHLY, FYNNEI. CDR3 DNA: TGTGCCAGCAGTGAAGCGGGGCGAGATTCACCCCTCCACTTT. Translation: CASSEAGRDSPLHF.

CDR3 nucleotides: TGTGCCAGCAGTCAGGACAGGGCCGCCAAAAACATTCAGTACTTC. This gives the protein CASSQDRAAKNIQYF. The genes are TRBV2 and TRBJ2-4, with 8 nucleotides matching TRBD1. J gave up 1 base and V 5 bases, and 4 bases lay outside the gene matches. Germline CDR1 and CDR2: SNHLY and FYNNEI. This CDR3 has 15 amino acids. The full variable domain, in which reference TRBV2 and TRBJ2-4 provide the parts outside the CDR3, is EPEVTQTPSHQVTQMGQEVILRCVPISNHLYFYWYRQILGQKVEFLVSFYNNEISEKSEIFDDQFSVERPDGSNFTLKIRSTKLEDSAMYFCASSQDRAAKNIQYFGAGTRLSVL.

The rearrangement links TRBV18 to TRBJ1-5; the match to TRBD1 covers 10 bases. The CDR3 runs 16 residues. V lost 4 bases and J lost 1; bases outside the gene matches: 4. Germline V gives CDR1 KGHSH, CDR2 LQKENI. The CDR3, as DNA: TGTGCCAGCTCACTTTCGGGACAGGGGAGCAATCAGCCCCAGCATTTT. Its protein product is CASSLSGQGSNQPQHF.

The chain is built from TRBV7-9 and TRBJ2-1, with a weak D call TRBD1 (6 bases). This CDR3 contains 17 residues. The germline CDR1 and CDR2 sequences are SEHNR and FQNEAQ (reference sequence). Trimming left V 5 bases short and J 0 bases short, with 17 bases between. DNA for the CDR3: TGTGCCAGCAGCGGAAGCTGGACAGCATCCTCCTACAATGAGCAGTTCTTC. Translating gives CASSGSWTASSYNEQFF.

This chain links TRBV6-5 with TRBJ1-1; tentatively, D is TRBD1 (6 bases). The CDR3 contains 13 residues. V dropped 6 bases and J dropped 1 base, with 9 bases sitting between them. CDR1 is MNHEY, CDR2 SVGAGI, per germline. CDR3 coding DNA: TGTGCCAGCAGAAAGACAGGGAACACTGAAGCTTTCTTT. Its protein is CASRKTGNTEAFF.

The sample holds one count of this clone. J is TRBJ1-2 and V is TRBV27, with 8 bases identical to TRBD1. Germline loops: CDR1 MNHEY, CDR2 SMNVEV (reference sequence). V was pared by 5 bases and J by 5 bases, with 13 bases of the junction left unmatched. CDR3 length: 16 residues. CDR3 in amino acids: CASSTDRTGQRYGYTF. DNA of the CDR3: TGTGCCAGCAGTACGGACCGGACAGGGCAGAGGTATGGCTACACCTTC.